This section outlines one T cell receptor beta chain sequence together with its context. Its specificity is unknown. Treatment defined: approximately 9-day PBMC culture with coronavirus spike peptide pools or control peptides (ViraFEST assay). The unexposed donor provided CD4+ T cells, which were taken before the COVID-19 pandemic (2011-2018). With SARS-CoV-2 S/N and four cold-coronavirus spikes, unexposed-donor CD4+ T cells were probed, cells permitting. Germline CDR1 and CDR2: SGHTA and FQGNSA. The CDR3 is made up of 15 amino acids. With V trimmed by 4 bases and J by 2 bases, 3 bases remained unmatched. The Oncomine TCR Beta short-read assay sequenced DNA from cultured CD4+ T cells. One entry per CDR3 protein, called by TCRdb with MiXCR from the PCR reads. The sample shows about 5,600 distinct CDR3 sequences, about two fifths of them seen only once. The data are from a study of vaccination and CD4 T cells after COVID-19. Study as a whole: Controls had a CEFX pool, an HIV-1 Nef pool, or no peptide added. Study results and limitations: The median count of SARS-CoV-2-reactive clonotypes rose from around 21 to 38, not significantly. In convalescent patients, a median approximately 83% of post-vaccine SARS-CoV-2-reactive clones appeared only after vaccination.

The clonotype originates from a human donor in good health. Material for sequencing was CD4+ T cells from blood, cultured in vitro. The J gene is TRBJ2-1, the V gene TRBV7-2, with 9 nucleotides matching TRBD2. CDR3 amino acids: CASSSSGEAYNEQFF. The CDR3 coding sequence is TGTGCCAGCAGCTCTAGCGGGGAGGCCTACAATGAGCAGTTCTTC.